A selection of T cell receptor beta chains follows, all from one sample in a study of spatial heterogeneity in lung cancer. From the 5' RACE reads, TCRdb called clonotypes with MiXCR, one entry per CDR3 protein. The sample holds about 110,000 distinct CDR3 sequences, approximately 10% seen once. The specimen comprised PBMCs, sampled at follow-up. The source is a female donor with early-stage non-small cell lung cancer. The CDR3 runs from the conserved cysteine through the conserved F or W. The order of the fields is D gene, clone size, J gene, V gene, CDR3 protein, CDR3 DNA. The D gene is left open where the match is weak. Only some rows state a clone size, as once, few, many or a class for expanded clones.

D: NA
size: few
J: TRBJ1-1
V: TRBV28
CDR3: CASSTGTTFKAFF
DNA: TGTGCCAGCAGCACCGGGACCACCTTCAAAGCTTTCTTT

D: TRBD2
size: NA
J: TRBJ2-3
V: TRBV2
CDR3: CASSEWSGRPSTDTQYF
DNA: TGTGCCAGCAGTGAGTGGAGCGGGAGGCCTAGCACAGATACGCAGTATTTT

D: NA
size: NA
J: TRBJ2-5
V: TRBV10-3
CDR3: CAISEFQETQYF
DNA: TGTGCCATCAGTGAATTCCAAGAGACCCAGTACTTC

D: NA
size: NA
J: TRBJ2-1
V: TRBV5-1
CDR3: CASAGTSYNEQFF
DNA: TGCGCCAGCGCCGGGACCTCCTACAATGAGCAGTTCTTC

D: NA
size: NA
J: TRBJ2-3
V: TRBV12-3/TRBV12-4
CDR3: CASSFEAKADTQYF
DNA: TGTGCCAGCAGTTTTGAGGCTAAGGCAGATACGCAGTATTTT

D: NA
size: NA
J: TRBJ2-1
V: TRBV10-2
CDR3: CASSGRVEQFF
DNA: TGCGCCAGCAGTGGACGGGTTGAGCAGTTCTTC

D: TRBD2
size: many
J: TRBJ2-1
V: TRBV4-1
CDR3: CASSQTSGRYNEQFF
DNA: TGCGCCAGCAGCCAAACTAGCGGGCGATACAATGAGCAGTTCTTC

D: TRBD1
size: many
J: TRBJ2-7
V: TRBV29-1
CDR3: CSVGDRVGEQYF
DNA: TGCAGCGTTGGTGACAGGGTAGGCGAGCAGTACTTC

D: NA
size: NA
J: TRBJ1-1
V: TRBV6-2/TRBV6-3
CDR3: CASREQGTGNTEAFF
DNA: TGTGCCAGCAGGGAACAGGGTACCGGAAACACTGAAGCTTTCTTT

D: TRBD2
size: NA
J: TRBJ2-3
V: TRBV6-2/TRBV6-3
CDR3: CASSSLTSGRDSDTQYF
DNA: TGTGCCAGCAGCTCCCTGACTAGCGGGAGGGATTCAGATACGCAGTATTTT

D: NA
size: few
J: TRBJ2-5
V: TRBV14
CDR3: CASSQGWSGTQYF
DNA: TGTGCCAGCAGCCAAGGCTGGTCAGGGACCCAGTACTTC